The present entry profiles one T cell receptor beta chain with its context. Its antigen is not known. This record belongs to a study of molecular identifiers for immune sequencing clone quantification. General study findings and limits: Among effectors, clones above 20 RNA copies held over 98% of molecules; among naive cells, under 1%. Jurkat TCR RNA spiked in from one cell reportedly remained identifiable amid some 950,000 naive cells.

Germline CDR1 SNHLY, CDR2 FYNNEI. The junction had 13 bases not matched to a gene; V was cut back by 6 bases and J by 5 bases. The CDR3 extends over 16 amino acids. Naive CD8 T cells were sorted, and the gate applied was CD8+CD4-CCR7+CD45RA+. Listed TCR primers and previously described methods were used for bulk TCR libraries. TCRdb reprocessed the PCR reads via MiXCR and lists one record per CDR3 protein. This table has some 680,000 distinct CDR3 sequences, over 25% appearing once. This chain joins TRBV2 and TRBJ1-2; TRBD1 aligns across 9 bases. Source material: naive CD8+ T cells from blood, with Jurkat cell RNA spiked in. Subset noted: FACS-sorted CD8+CD4-CCR7+CD45RA+ naive T cells. This TCR was recovered from a human donor in good health. Some libraries in this study had Jurkat cell RNA spiked in. CDR3 loop: CASSENPTGGYYGYTF. The DNA of the CDR3 is TGTGCCAGCAGCGAAAACCCGACAGGGGGTTATTATGGCTACACCTTC.